This TCR beta chain was recorded in a study of T cells in tuberculosis. The table came from immunoSEQ multiplex PCR; TCRdb's copy has only in-frame clones and leaves some out. The sample lists about 41,000 clones, 95% occurring once. V lost 4 bases to trimming and J lost 5 bases; unmatched junction nucleotides: 15. Germline V CDR1 and CDR2: KGHSH, LQKENI. This CDR3 comprises 17 residues. Source material: PBMCs. This chain joins TRBV18 and TRBJ1-1, with 8 nucleotides matching TRBD1. The TCR comes from a donor between 10 and 35 years old with latent tuberculosis or without tuberculosis infection. The CDR3 protein is CASSRFRDRGMRTEAFF. Here the CDR3 DNA reads TGTGCCAGCTCACGATTTCGAGACAGGGGTATGAGAACTGAAGCTTTCTTT.